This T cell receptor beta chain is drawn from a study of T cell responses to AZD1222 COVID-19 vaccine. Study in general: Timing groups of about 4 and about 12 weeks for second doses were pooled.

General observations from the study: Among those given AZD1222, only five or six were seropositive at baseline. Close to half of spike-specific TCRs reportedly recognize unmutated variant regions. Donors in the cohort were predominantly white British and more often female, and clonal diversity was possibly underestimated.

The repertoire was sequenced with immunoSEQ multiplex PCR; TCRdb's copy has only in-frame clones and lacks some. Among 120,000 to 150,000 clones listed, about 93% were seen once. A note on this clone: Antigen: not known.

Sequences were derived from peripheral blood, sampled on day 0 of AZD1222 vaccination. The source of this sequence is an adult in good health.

The CDR3: CASSPRTRLQETQYF. CDR3 bases: TGTGCCAGCAGTCCTCGGACTAGACTCCAAGAGACCCAGTACTTC. V and J are TRBV6-5 and TRBJ2-5; 7 nucleotides line up with TRBD2. The junction had 7 bases not matched to a gene; V was cut back by 5 bases and J by 1 base. Germline V gene sequence: CDR1 MNHEY, CDR2 SVGAGI. The CDR3 sequence is 15 residues long.